This T cell receptor (beta chain) was observed in a study of T cells in Graves' hyperthyroidism and ophthalmopathy. Trimming removed 5 bases at V and 1 base at J, with 11 bases between. CDR1 and CDR2 from the germline V gene are SEHNR and FQNEAQ (reference sequence). The CDR3 loop spans 14 amino acids. Regions amplified from RNA transcripts were the TCR beta CDR3 regions. The HTBI set primed first-round TCR CDR3 RT-PCR. TCRdb analysed the multiplex PCR reads with MiXCR anew, one entry per CDR3 protein. The sample contains roughly 250,000 distinct CDR3 sequences, 22% of which appear only once. What was sequenced was blood. The TCR originated in a man aged 30-40 years with Graves' ophthalmopathy. This chain uses TRBV7-9 with TRBJ2-5, with D possibly being TRBD2 (6 bases). The CDR3 coding sequence is TGTGCCAGCAGCCGGAGGGAGGTCCAAGAGACCCAGTACTTC. Translated, it gives CASSRREVQETQYF.